The rows below give T cell receptor beta chains drawn from one sample of a study of T cell responses to AZD1222 COVID-19 vaccine. Using immunoSEQ multiplex PCR, the repertoire was profiled, and TCRdb retains in-frame clones only, with some absent. The data hold 120,000 or so clones, with 70% to 90% observed a single time. Sequenced material: peripheral blood, taken 28 days after the second AZD1222 dose. These receptors were collected from an adult who received the AZD1222 COVID-19 vaccine. CDR3s include the opening cysteine and the closing phenylalanine or tryptophan. The order of the fields is J gene, D gene, V gene, clone size, CDR3 DNA, CDR3 protein. D genes are given only for firm matches. Size is omitted from some rows. Given values are once, few, many or a class for expanded clones.

j_call: TRBJ1-6; d_call: TRBD1; v_call: TRBV27; clone_size: -; cdr3_nt: TGTGCCAGCAGTTTCACTTCCGGGACAGCTAATTCACCCCTCCACTTT; cdr3_aa: CASSFTSGTANSPLHF
j_call: TRBJ2-7; d_call: TRBD2; v_call: TRBV6-5; clone_size: -; cdr3_nt: TGTGCCAGCAAGCCTAGCGGGAGCTCCTACGAGCAGTACTTC; cdr3_aa: CASKPSGSSYEQYF
j_call: TRBJ2-7; d_call: TRBD2; v_call: TRBV30; clone_size: -; cdr3_nt: TGTGCCTGGAGTGCCGGACTAGCGGCAAGCTCCTACGAGCAGTACTTC; cdr3_aa: CAWSAGLAASSYEQYF
j_call: TRBJ2-2; d_call: TRBD2; v_call: TRBV27; clone_size: -; cdr3_nt: TGTGCCAGCAGTCGGACTAGCACCAACACCGGGGAGCTGTTTTTT; cdr3_aa: CASSRTSTNTGELFF
j_call: TRBJ1-6; d_call: TRBD1; v_call: TRBV5-6; clone_size: -; cdr3_nt: TGTGCCAGCAGCTACAGGGGGCGCGGTTCACCCCTCCACTTT; cdr3_aa: CASSYRGRGSPLHF
j_call: TRBJ1-2; d_call: TRBD1; v_call: TRBV9; clone_size: -; cdr3_nt: TGTGCCAGCAGCCCCCGTAGGGACAGCATCTATGGCTACACCTTC; cdr3_aa: CASSPRRDSIYGYTF
j_call: TRBJ2-6; d_call: TRBD2; v_call: TRBV7-3; clone_size: -; cdr3_nt: TGTGCCAGCAGCCCTCGACTAGCGGGGGACTCTGGGGCCAACGTCCTGACTTTC; cdr3_aa: CASSPRLAGDSGANVLTF
j_call: TRBJ1-1; d_call: -; v_call: TRBV5-1; clone_size: few; cdr3_nt: TGCGCCAGCAGCTGGGACAATCGGGCTGAAGCTTTCTTT; cdr3_aa: CASSWDNRAEAFF
j_call: TRBJ1-1; d_call: TRBD1; v_call: TRBV11-2; clone_size: once; cdr3_nt: TGTGCCAGCAGCTCTACAGGGGGTATCGCTGAAGCTTTCTTT; cdr3_aa: CASSSTGGIAEAFF
j_call: TRBJ2-1; d_call: TRBD1; v_call: TRBV11-2; clone_size: -; cdr3_nt: TGTGCCAGCAGCTCAGGACAGGGGGGGTCCCACACCCGTCAGTTCTTC; cdr3_aa: CASSSGQGGSHTRQFF
j_call: TRBJ2-1; d_call: TRBD2; v_call: TRBV14; clone_size: -; cdr3_nt: TGTGCCAGCAGGCCCACTAGCGGACCATTCTTCTTC; cdr3_aa: CASRPTSGPFFF
j_call: TRBJ2-7; d_call: -; v_call: TRBV5-4; clone_size: -; cdr3_nt: TGTGCCAGCACCGATTGGACGGTCCCCTACGAGCAGTACTTC; cdr3_aa: CASTDWTVPYEQYF
j_call: TRBJ1-4; d_call: TRBD1; v_call: TRBV5-1; clone_size: -; cdr3_nt: TGCGCCAGCAGCCTGGGACAGGGGAGTGAAAAACTGTTTTTT; cdr3_aa: CASSLGQGSEKLFF
j_call: TRBJ1-2; d_call: TRBD1; v_call: TRBV18; clone_size: -; cdr3_nt: TGTGCCAGCTCACCCGGACAGGGGGCGGAGGGCTACACCTTC; cdr3_aa: CASSPGQGAEGYTF
j_call: TRBJ1-4; d_call: -; v_call: TRBV7-8; clone_size: -; cdr3_nt: TGTGCCAGCAGCTTAGGGTTGCAGGGGATTAATGAAAAACTGTTTTTT; cdr3_aa: CASSLGLQGINEKLFF
j_call: TRBJ2-1; d_call: TRBD2; v_call: TRBV27; clone_size: -; cdr3_nt: TGTGCCAGCAGTTTAGGACTAGCGGGAGCGGATGAGCAGTTCTTC; cdr3_aa: CASSLGLAGADEQFF
j_call: TRBJ2-3; d_call: -; v_call: TRBV7-9; clone_size: -; cdr3_nt: TGTGCCAGCAGCTTAGAGAGATCCACAGATACGCAGTATTTT; cdr3_aa: CASSLERSTDTQYF
j_call: TRBJ1-5; d_call: -; v_call: TRBV2; clone_size: -; cdr3_nt: TGTGCCAGCAGTGAAGTTCGAGATCAGCCCCAGCATTTT; cdr3_aa: CASSEVRDQPQHF
j_call: TRBJ1-2; d_call: -; v_call: TRBV12-3/TRBV12-4; clone_size: once; cdr3_nt: TGTGCCAGCAGTTTAGATAACGGTGGCTACACCTTC; cdr3_aa: CASSLDNGGYTF
j_call: TRBJ1-1; d_call: -; v_call: TRBV28; clone_size: -; cdr3_nt: TGTGCCAGCAGGCATAACACTGAAGCTTTCTTT; cdr3_aa: CASRHNTEAFF
j_call: TRBJ1-2; d_call: TRBD1; v_call: TRBV28; clone_size: -; cdr3_nt: TGTGCCAGCAGTATATGGGACAGGGACTATGGCTACACCTTC; cdr3_aa: CASSIWDRDYGYTF
j_call: TRBJ1-5; d_call: -; v_call: TRBV6-6; clone_size: -; cdr3_nt: TGTGCCAGCAGTTACGGGATCGAGCAGCCCCAGCATTTT; cdr3_aa: CASSYGIEQPQHF
j_call: TRBJ2-3; d_call: TRBD1; v_call: TRBV7-2; clone_size: -; cdr3_nt: TGTGCCAGCAGCGACCGGGACAGACATACTAGCACAGATACGCAGTATTTT; cdr3_aa: CASSDRDRHTSTDTQYF
j_call: TRBJ2-7; d_call: -; v_call: TRBV11-2; clone_size: -; cdr3_nt: TGTGCCAGCAGCTTTAAAGCGGTTCACAACGAGCAGTACTTC; cdr3_aa: CASSFKAVHNEQYF
j_call: TRBJ1-1; d_call: -; v_call: TRBV6-1; clone_size: -; cdr3_nt: TGTGCCAGCAGTGAACAAGGGAGGGGTGAAGCTTTCTTT; cdr3_aa: CASSEQGRGEAFF
j_call: TRBJ2-5; d_call: -; v_call: TRBV18; clone_size: -; cdr3_nt: TGTGCCAGCTCACCTCCAGCTGGCAAGCGGGAGACCCAGTACTTC; cdr3_aa: CASSPPAGKRETQYF
j_call: TRBJ2-3; d_call: -; v_call: TRBV6-2/TRBV6-3; clone_size: -; cdr3_nt: TGTGCCAGCAGTTTACTTCTCGATTCGCAGGGGATGATTGATAGGACAGATACGCAGTATTTT; cdr3_aa: CASSLLLDSQGMIDRTDTQYF
j_call: TRBJ1-1; d_call: -; v_call: TRBV6-5; clone_size: -; cdr3_nt: TGTGCCAGCAGCAGGATCTACATTCAGGGGACTGAAGCTTTCTTT; cdr3_aa: CASSRIYIQGTEAFF
j_call: TRBJ2-3; d_call: TRBD2; v_call: TRBV18; clone_size: once; cdr3_nt: TGTGCCAGCTCACTTTTCGGGGGGAGCACAGATACGCAGTATTTT; cdr3_aa: CASSLFGGSTDTQYF
j_call: TRBJ1-2; d_call: TRBD1; v_call: TRBV12-3/TRBV12-4; clone_size: -; cdr3_nt: TGTGCCAGCAGCACACAGGGGGCGCGTGGCTACACCTTC; cdr3_aa: CASSTQGARGYTF